This TCR beta chain is from a study of beta chain features in type 1 diabetes. Study-wide results and caveats: TCRB CDR3 length was moderately but significantly reduced in all four CD4+ subsets of Type 1 diabetes patients. VDJ junctions in type 1 diabetes patients carried more deletions and fewer insertions. High-TCR-expressing cells could be over-represented by cDNA sequencing. Across patients, naive, central memory and Treg TCRB repertoires exhibited apparently greater similarity than was observed across healthy donors.

Germline V gene data show CDR1 as ENHRY and CDR2 as SYGVKD. V was trimmed by 9 bases and J by 5 bases, leaving 7 bases between them. This CDR3 contains 10 residues. This clone was seen a few times. Its specificity is unknown. As every portion of the isolated RNA was reverse transcribed, the sequencing read expressed TCRB transcripts. Assay: immunoSEQ multiplex PCR; the TCRdb copy retains only in-frame clones and omits some. The sample holds about 660,000 clones, more than 12% seen once. The chain employs TRBV10-3 and TRBJ1-1; D may be TRBD1 (6 bases). Sequenced material: naive CD4+ T cells from blood. The sequence was obtained from a man younger than 30 with type 1 diabetes. The CDR3 protein is CAIGTTEAFF. The DNA for the CDR3 is TGTGCCATTGGGACAACTGAAGCTTTCTTT.